This TCR beta chain stems from a study of cytomegalovirus exposure and HLA in healthy donors. This PCR relied on a set of 60 Vbeta primers and 13 Jbeta primers. Clones were read by immunoSEQ multiplex PCR, and TCRdb kept only the in-frame ones, dropping some. This table holds roughly 160,000 clones, 75% to 85% found once. Germline V gene data show CDR1 as LNHDA and CDR2 as SQIVND (reference sequence). The CDR3 has 15 amino acids. With 8 bases clipped from V and 7 bases from J, the junction kept 12 bases outside the gene matches. The J gene is TRBJ1-5, the V gene TRBV19; 9 bases are a match to TRBD1. Specimen: PBMCs. The TCR comes from a woman between 50 and 59 years old in good health and CMV-seronegative. The CDR3 here is CASVGLTGGGQPQHF. As DNA, the CDR3 is TGTGCCAGTGTCGGCCTGACAGGGGGGGGCCAGCCCCAGCATTTT.